This T cell receptor beta chain was recorded in a study of neurological immune-mediated disorders. V dropped 0 bases and J dropped 5 bases, with 18 bases sitting between them. The CDR3 is made up of 17 amino acids. Germline-derived CDR1 and CDR2 are SGHTA and FQGTGA. Study results and caveats: While HTLV-1-associated myelopathy showed the greatest TCR clonal expansion, multiple sclerosis showed the least, falling below healthy controls.

TCRdb passed the 5' RACE reads through MiXCR, listing each CDR3 protein once. The repertoire consists of 28,000 or so distinct CDR3 sequences, with more than 10% occurring once and the leading ten covering approximately 7.8%. This clonotype was observed a handful of times. Its antigen is undetermined. Healthy controls consisted of blood bank volunteers in Maryland, USA. Sequencing was performed on PBMCs. The chain couples TRBV7-3 to TRBJ2-3, with a possible D match to TRBD2 (6 bases). This receptor was taken from a man in his fifties or sixties in good health. The CDR3: CASSLTPVTSYLDTQYF. CDR3 bases: TGTGCCAGCAGCTTAACCCCGGTCACTAGCTATCTAGATACGCAGTATTTT.